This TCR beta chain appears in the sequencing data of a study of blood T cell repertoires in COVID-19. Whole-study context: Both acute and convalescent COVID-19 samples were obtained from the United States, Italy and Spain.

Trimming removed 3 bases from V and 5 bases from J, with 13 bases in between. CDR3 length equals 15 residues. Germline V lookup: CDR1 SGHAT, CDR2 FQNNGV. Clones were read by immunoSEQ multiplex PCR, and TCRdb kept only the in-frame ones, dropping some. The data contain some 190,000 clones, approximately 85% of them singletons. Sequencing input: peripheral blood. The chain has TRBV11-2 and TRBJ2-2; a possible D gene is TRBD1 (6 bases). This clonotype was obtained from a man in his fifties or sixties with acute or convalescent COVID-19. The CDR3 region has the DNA TGTGCCAGCAGCTTGAAAAATACAGGGACCGGGGAGCTGTTTTTT. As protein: CASSLKNTGTGELFF. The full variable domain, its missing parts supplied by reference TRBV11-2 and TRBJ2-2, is EAGVAQSPRYKIIEKRQSVAFWCNPISGHATLYWYQQILGQGPKLLIQFQNNGVVDDSQLPKDRFSAERLKGVDSTLKIQPAKLEDSAVYLCASSLKNTGTGELFFGEGSRLTVL.